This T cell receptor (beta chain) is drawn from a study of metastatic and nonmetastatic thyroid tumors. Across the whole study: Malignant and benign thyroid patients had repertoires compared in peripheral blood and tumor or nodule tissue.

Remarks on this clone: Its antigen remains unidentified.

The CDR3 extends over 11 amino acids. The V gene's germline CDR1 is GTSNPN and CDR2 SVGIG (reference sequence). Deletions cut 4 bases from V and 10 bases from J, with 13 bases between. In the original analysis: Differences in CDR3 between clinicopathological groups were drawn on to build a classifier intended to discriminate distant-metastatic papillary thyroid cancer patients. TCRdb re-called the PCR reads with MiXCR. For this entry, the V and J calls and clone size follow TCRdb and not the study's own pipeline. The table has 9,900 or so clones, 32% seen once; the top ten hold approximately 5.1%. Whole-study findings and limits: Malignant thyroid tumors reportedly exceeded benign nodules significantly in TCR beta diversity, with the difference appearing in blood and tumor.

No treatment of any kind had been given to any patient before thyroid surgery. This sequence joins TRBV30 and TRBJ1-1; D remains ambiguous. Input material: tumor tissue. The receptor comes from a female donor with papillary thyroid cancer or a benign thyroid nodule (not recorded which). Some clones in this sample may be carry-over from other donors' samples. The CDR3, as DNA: TGTGCCTGGAAGGAAGGCGGAAGAGCTTTCTTT. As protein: CAWKEGGRAFF.